Below are 7 T cell receptor beta chains sequenced from a single sample in a study of T cells in Graves' hyperthyroidism and ophthalmopathy (dated by TCRdb to about 2019). Libraries were built with multiplex PCR. Sequencing used an Illumina HiSeq 2000. The TCR beta CDR3 regions were amplified from the RNA transcripts. The first round of RT-PCR for the TCR CDR3 was performed with the HTBI primer set and the Qiagen OneStep RT-PCR kit. TCRdb handled the public reads itself, with Q25 trimming in fastp and clone calling in MiXCR, and kept productive beta chains. One record per CDR3 amino acid sequence lists the most common genes and DNA. The sample profile shows around 570,000 distinct CDR3 sequences; around 20% of them were found once. Of the sample, about half falls within the top ten clones. Sample: blood. The receptor set was obtained from a middle-aged man with Graves' ophthalmopathy.

The chain uses TRBV5-1 and TRBJ2-4; D is possibly TRBD1 or TRBD2 (5 bases each). Germline lookup yields CDR1 SGHRS and CDR2 YFSETQ. CDR3 size: 13 residues. The germline V and J ends were trimmed by 4 bases and 10 bases, with 15 bases remaining between them. CDR3 region: CASSPGQGLIQYF. CDR3 coding DNA: TGCGCCAGCAGCCCGGGGCAGGGCTTGATTCAGTACTTC. The full variable domain, completed using reference TRBV5-1 and TRBJ2-4, is KAGVTQTPRYLIKTRGQQVTLSCSPISGHRSVSWYQQTPGQGLQFLFEYFSETQRNKGNFPGRFSGRQFSNSRSEMNVSTLELGDSALYLCASSPGQGLIQYFGAGTRLSVL.

The CDR3 DNA is TGTGCCAGCAGCGATCTCAACCGTGGGGAGAACACTGAAGCTTTCTTT. It encodes CASSDLNRGENTEAFF. This rearrangement joins TRBV7-9 to TRBJ1-1; D gene uncertain. The CDR3 is 16 residues long. V lost 5 bases and J 1 base, leaving 17 bases between the germline ends. Germline CDR1 and CDR2: SEHNR and FQNEAQ (reference sequence).

V is TRBV30 and J is TRBJ2-3, with a tentative D call TRBD1 (6 bases). CDR1 is GTSNPN and CDR2 is SVGIG in the germline V gene (reference sequence). The CDR3 length is 14 residues. Trimming stripped 2 bases from V and 5 bases from J, with 14 bases between. CDR3 sequence (DNA): TGTGCCTGGAGTATTGGAACAGGGCGAGATACGCAGTATTTT. Protein sequence: CAWSIGTGRDTQYF. Full variable domain (missing parts from reference TRBV30 and TRBJ2-3): SQTIHQWPATLVQPVGSPLSLECTVEGTSNPNLYWYRQAAGRGLQLLFYSVGIGQISSEVPQNLSASRPQDRQFILSSKKLLLSDSGFYLCAWSIGTGRDTQYFGPGTRLTVL.

The CDR3 loop reads CASSHSGGGGQETQYF. The CDR3 DNA reads as TGCGCCAGCAGCCACTCCGGGGGGGGAGGCCAAGAGACCCAGTACTTC. This chain uses TRBV5-1 with TRBJ2-5, with 8 bases aligning to TRBD2. CDR3 length: 16 residues. CDR1 and CDR2 (germline): SGHRS, YFSETQ. V lost 4 bases to trimming and J lost 1 base; unmatched junction nucleotides: 9.

This clonotype showed up many times. This chain links TRBV27 with TRBJ2-1; no reliable D call. The CDR3 totals 13 residues. Trimming left V 5 bases short and J 11 bases short, with 16 bases between. Germline V gives CDR1 MNHEY, CDR2 SMNVEV (reference sequence). The CDR3 sequence: CASSRPPERKQFF. Here the CDR3 DNA reads TGTGCCAGCAGTCGTCCCCCTGAGCGCAAGCAGTTCTTC.

As concerns this clonotype: This may come from a read error, since a much larger clone is one base off. The chain carries TRBV7-8 and TRBJ2-5, with D unresolved. Germline CDR1 reads SGHVS; CDR2 reads FQNEAQ. Trimming shortened V by 6 bases and J by 9 bases, and 17 bases separated the two germline ends. This CDR3 spans 13 amino acids. The CDR3 protein is CASSFGGSDAQYF. The CDR3 region has the DNA TGTGCCAGCAGTTTCGGCGGTTCAGATGCCCAGTACTTC.

This clonotype has only a few counts. V and J are TRBV18 and TRBJ2-3; 7 nucleotides agree with TRBD2. Trimming at V came to 3 bases and at J to 2 bases, leaving 8 bases not matched to a gene. The CDR3 spans 16 residues. CDR1 and CDR2 (germline): KGHSH, LQKENI. The CDR3 is CASSPAGRGNTDTQYF. The CDR3 DNA reads as TGTGCCAGCTCACCCGCGGGGAGGGGAAACACAGATACGCAGTATTTT.